This passage covers 19 T cell receptor beta chains from one sample sequenced in a study of OX40 agonist ivuxolimab in advanced cancers. Assay used: immunoSEQ multiplex PCR; TCRdb lists only in-frame clones, some missing. Among about 48,000 clones, approximately 79% were seen once, and the ten largest hold less than 2%. The material was CD4+ or CD8+ T cells sorted from blood, obtained in a trial of the OX40 agonist ivuxolimab. Source of these receptors: an adult with an advanced solid tumor such as melanoma, head and neck, liver or kidney cancer.

This clone showed up just a few times. V and J are TRBV6-5 and TRBJ2-5, with 8 bases lining up with TRBD1. Germline V gives CDR1 MNHEY, CDR2 SVGAGI. The J segment lost 8 bases and the V segment lost 5 bases, leaving 4 bases of the junction unmatched. This CDR3 has 12 residues. CDR3 DNA sequence: TGTGCCAGCAGTGGGACAGGCATAACCCAGTACTTC. Encoded protein: CASSGTGITQYF.

The J gene is TRBJ2-3, the V gene TRBV29-1; possible D gene TRBD1, 5 bases. V was shortened by 3 bases and J by 2 bases, with 15 bases between the two germline ends. The germline gives CDR1 SQVTM, CDR2 ANQGSEA. The CDR3 consists of 15 residues. CDR3 bases: TGCAGCGTTGAGGGGCGGACACCGGTCACAGATACGCAGTATTTT. Its translation is CSVEGRTPVTDTQYF.

The chain has TRBV7-2 and TRBJ2-7, with D uncertain. Deletions cut 0 bases from V and 0 bases from J, with 18 bases between. In germline, CDR1 is SGHTA, CDR2 FQGNSA. The CDR3 is 18 residues long. CDR3 bases: TGTGCCAGCAGCTTAGCGCGTGGTGGTGCAGGAAGCTCCTACGAGCAGTACTTC. This codes for CASSLARGGAGSSYEQYF.

This clone was counted between two and nine times. V and J are TRBV5-1 and TRBJ2-5; D may be TRBD1 or TRBD2 (5 bases each). The CDR3 covers 16 residues. Per the germline V gene, CDR1 is SGHRS and CDR2 is YFSETQ. V was shortened by 1 base and J by 1 base, with 14 bases between the two germline ends. CDR3 loop: CASSLLGWGSQETQYF. DNA for the CDR3: TGCGCCAGCAGCTTGCTCGGGTGGGGGTCCCAAGAGACCCAGTACTTC.

The DNA of the CDR3 is TGTGCCTGGAGTCTCAATCAGCCCCAGCATTTT. Amino acid sequence: CAWSLNQPQHF. The chain recombines TRBV30 with TRBJ1-5; no reliable D call. The CDR3 has 11 amino acids. Trimming took 2 bases from V and 3 from J, leaving 2 bases between them. The germline CDR1 and CDR2 sequences are GTSNPN and SVGIG (reference sequence).

The chain recombines TRBV5-1 with TRBJ1-1; tentative D call: TRBD1 (5 bases). Germline V lookup: CDR1 SGHRS, CDR2 YFSETQ. The V and J ends lost 1 base and 3 bases respectively, with 10 bases between them. The CDR3 extends over 14 amino acids. CDR3 sequence reads: CASSLLGPYTEAFF. CDR3 coding DNA: TGCGCCAGCAGCTTGTTGGGGCCATACACTGAAGCTTTCTTT.

V and J are TRBV5-1 and TRBJ1-1; possibly TRBD1 for D (5 bases). The V and J ends lost 3 bases and 4 bases respectively, with 13 bases between them. The CDR3 covers 14 residues. Germline CDR1 is SGHRS and CDR2 is YFSETQ. The CDR3 DNA sequence: TGCGCCAGCAGCTCCGGCCGTGGGGGCACTGAAGCTTTCTTT. This codes for CASSSGRGGTEAFF.

This chain links TRBV25-1 with TRBJ2-1; 8 bases are a match to TRBD1. Germline V gene data show CDR1 as MGHDK and CDR2 as SYGVNS. The CDR3 extends over 13 amino acids. CDR3 in amino acids: CAIGQGARSEQFF. The CDR3 nucleotides are TGTGCAATTGGCCAGGGGGCTAGGAGTGAGCAGTTCTTC. Using reference TRBV25-1 and TRBJ2-1 for the parts outside the CDR3, the full variable domain is EADIYQTPRYLVIGTGKKITLECSQTMGHDKMYWYQQDPGMELHLIHYSYGVNSTEKGDLSSESTVSRIRTEHFPLTLESARPSHTSQYLCAIGQGARSEQFFGPGTRLTVL.

The V call is TRBV30, the J call TRBJ1-2; perhaps TRBD1 as D (6 bases). Germline values: CDR1 GTSNPN, CDR2 SVGIG (reference sequence). The CDR3 loop spans 12 amino acids. The V end lost 4 bases, the J end lost 5 bases, and 11 bases lay between the germline ends. CDR3 residues: CAWNKGDYGYTF. The CDR3 DNA is TGTGCCTGGAACAAGGGGGATTATGGCTACACCTTC.

This clone appeared a few times. J is TRBJ2-1 and V is TRBV6-6; weak D call: TRBD2 (6 bases). Germline lookup yields CDR1 MNHNY and CDR2 SVGAGI (reference sequence). This CDR3 spans 15 amino acids. With 7 bases removed from V and 8 bases from J, the gap between germline ends came to 21 bases. CDR3 in amino acids: CASTGARVYMDEQFF. In DNA, the CDR3 is TGTGCCAGCACGGGAGCGAGGGTCTACATGGATGAGCAGTTCTTC.

The chain links TRBV11-2 to TRBJ2-5; D is possibly TRBD2 (6 bases). This CDR3 has 14 residues. V was trimmed by 1 base and J by 3 bases, leaving 9 bases between them. CDR1 and CDR2 (germline): SGHAT, FQNNGV. CDR3 sequence: CASSLGLVKETQYF. DNA for the CDR3: TGTGCCAGCAGCTTAGGACTAGTAAAAGAGACCCAGTACTTC.

This clone was picked up a small number of times. The J gene is TRBJ2-5, the V gene TRBV19; TRBD1 agrees at 8 bases. The germline V gene encodes CDR1 LNHDA and CDR2 SQIVND (reference sequence). V lost 5 bases and J lost 4; bases outside the gene matches: 9. This CDR3 comprises 15 residues. CDR3 nucleotides: TGTGCCAGTAGTCCTGGGACAGGAGGGGCAGAGACCCAGTACTTC. Translation: CASSPGTGGAETQYF.

V usage is TRBV7-2 and J usage is TRBJ1-5; D possibly corresponds to TRBD1 (5 bases). This CDR3 is 15 amino acids long. Germline V lookup: CDR1 SGHTA, CDR2 FQGNSA. V was trimmed by 0 bases and J by 3 bases, leaving 9 bases between them. The CDR3 sequence is CASSLARGDNQPQHF. CDR3 DNA sequence: TGTGCCAGCAGCTTAGCGCGAGGGGACAATCAGCCCCAGCATTTT.

This clone was counted only a few times. The chain joins TRBV11-1 to TRBJ1-1; D is uncertain. The V end was cut by 0 bases, the J end by 7 bases, with 9 bases between. The CDR3 consists of 13 residues. From germline, CDR1 is SGHAT and CDR2 FQDESV (reference sequence). The DNA for the CDR3 is TGTGCCAGCAGCTTAGCGCGCTACCTTGAAGCTTTCTTT. This sequence encodes CASSLARYLEAFF.

The chain carries TRBV15 and TRBJ1-6; TRBD1 matches at 7 bases. J was trimmed by 6 bases and V by 6 bases; bases with no gene match: 8. The length of the CDR3 is 15 residues. Germline lookup yields CDR1 LNHNV and CDR2 YYDKDF (reference sequence). CDR3 DNA: TGTGCCACCAGAGACCGACAGGGTAGTAATTCACCCCTCCACTTT. Translated, it gives CATRDRQGSNSPLHF. The variable domain in full, with the rest retrieved from reference TRBV15 and TRBJ1-6, is DAMVIQNPRYQVTQFGKPVTLSCSQTLNHNVMYWYQQKSSQAPKLLFHYYDKDFNNEADTPDNFQSRRPNTSFCFLDIRSPGLGDTAMYLCATRDRQGSNSPLHFGNGTRLTVT.

Only a few counts were recorded for this clone. CDR3 coding DNA: TGCGCCAGCAGTGAGTCCATTCCCAGCTATGGCTACACCTTC. It is translated as CASSESIPSYGYTF. J is TRBJ1-2 and V is TRBV10-2; D gene unclear. Per the germline V gene, CDR1 is WSHSY and CDR2 is SAAADI. CDR3 length: 14 residues. Trimming left V 0 bases short and J 4 bases short, with 9 bases between.

CDR3 sequence (DNA): TGTGCCAGCAGCCCCCGGGCCGGGGACACTGAAGCTTTCTTT. As protein: CASSPRAGDTEAFF. The gene calls are TRBV7-3 and TRBJ1-1; the D is unclear. The V and J ends lost 5 bases and 3 bases respectively, with 13 bases between them. The CDR3 has 14 amino acids. Germline CDR1 reads SGHTA; CDR2 reads FQGTGA.

The chain joins TRBV30 to TRBJ1-6; 9 bases fit TRBD1. V dropped 5 bases and J dropped 0; count of bases not matched to a gene: 11. CDR3 length equals 18 residues. CDR1 GTSNPN and CDR2 SVGIG come from the germline V gene (reference sequence). The CDR3 DNA follows: TGTGCCTGGGGGACAGGGTGGGAATATAGCTCCTATAATTCACCCCTCCACTTT. Translating it yields CAWGTGWEYSSYNSPLHF. Full variable domain (missing parts from reference TRBV30 and TRBJ1-6): SQTIHQWPATLVQPVGSPLSLECTVEGTSNPNLYWYRQAAGRGLQLLFYSVGIGQISSEVPQNLSASRPQDRQFILSSKKLLLSDSGFYLCAWGTGWEYSSYNSPLHFGNGTRLTVT.

The chain combines TRBV9 with TRBJ2-1; TRBD1 or TRBD2 may be the D gene (5 bases each). Trimming shortened V by 2 bases and J by 3 bases, and 9 bases separated the two germline ends. Looked up from germline, CDR1 is SGDLS and CDR2 is YYNGEE. This CDR3 spans 14 amino acids. The CDR3 DNA sequence: TGTGCCAGCAGCGTGAGGGACCTCTACAATGAGCAGTTCTTC. Translation: CASSVRDLYNEQFF.